The next 12 T cell receptor beta chains were all read from a single sample in a study of blood T cell repertoires in COVID-19. Data came from immunoSEQ multiplex PCR; TCRdb stores just in-frame clones and leaves some out. Altogether 150,000 or so clones are present, roughly 87% being singletons, with the ten largest covering roughly 4%. Source material: PBMCs or T cells enriched from blood (not recorded which). These receptors all come from a woman aged 40 to 55 who had been exposed to COVID-19.

The chain couples TRBV28 to TRBJ2-7; D gene uncertain. Trimming removed 7 bases at V and 4 bases at J, with 8 bases between. This CDR3 comprises 11 residues. The germline gives CDR1 MDHEN, CDR2 SYDVKM. CDR3 amino acids: CASTSAYEQYF. Written as DNA, the CDR3 is TGTGCCAGCACCTCAGCGTACGAGCAGTACTTC. Full variable domain (rest looked up from reference TRBV28 and TRBJ2-7): DVKVTQSSRYLVKRTGEKVFLECVQDMDHENMFWYRQDPGLGLRLIYFSYDVKMKEKGDIPEGYSVSREKKERFSLILESASTNQTSMYLCASTSAYEQYFGPGTRLTVT.

V usage is TRBV13 and J usage is TRBJ1-2, with 9 nucleotides matching TRBD1. V shed 4 bases and J 2 bases; nucleotides not matched to a gene: 5. This CDR3 is built from 15 residues. CDR1 PRHDT and CDR2 FYEKMQ come from the germline V gene (reference sequence). Here the CDR3 DNA reads TGTGCCAGCAGCTCACAGGGGGCGCCGAACTATGGCTACACCTTC. This codes for CASSSQGAPNYGYTF.

This clone was detected once. The J gene is TRBJ1-1, the V gene TRBV6-5; D not resolved. V gave up 6 bases and J gave up 1 base, with 6 bases separating them. The CDR3 has 12 residues. CDR1 MNHEY and CDR2 SVGAGI come from the germline V gene. The chain's CDR3 is CASSRGNTEAFF. The CDR3 bases are TGTGCCAGCAGCCGCGGGAACACTGAAGCTTTCTTT.

The chain has TRBV27 and TRBJ2-3; 7 bases fit TRBD2. CDR3 size: 15 residues. Germline-derived CDR1 and CDR2 are MNHEY and SMNVEV (reference sequence). V trimming: 1 base; J trimming: 5 bases; junction bases outside the gene matches: 6. CDR3 nucleotide sequence: TGTGCCAGCAGTTTATGGGGGGGTCGGGTAGATACGCAGTATTTT. It translates to CASSLWGGRVDTQYF.

V is TRBV7-9 and J is TRBJ1-6; perhaps TRBD1 as D (5 bases). The CDR3 contains 18 residues. V dropped 5 bases and J dropped 9 bases, with 26 bases sitting between them. Germline assignment: CDR1 SEHNR and CDR2 FQNEAQ (reference sequence). The CDR3 region has the DNA TGTGCCAGCAGCCCACCCTCCCGAGGACAATCGGGTAGTTCACCCCTCCACTTT. This sequence encodes CASSPPSRGQSGSSPLHF.

This chain uses TRBV28 with TRBJ2-2, with a tentative D call TRBD1 (5 bases). Germline-derived CDR1 and CDR2 are MDHEN and SYDVKM. Trimming removed 6 bases at V and 0 bases at J, with 8 bases between. The CDR3 consists of 14 residues. CDR3 amino acids: CASRPQANTGELFF. CDR3 nucleotide sequence: TGTGCCAGCAGACCACAGGCGAACACCGGGGAGCTGTTTTTT. Filled out from reference TRBV28 and TRBJ2-2, the complete variable domain reads DVKVTQSSRYLVKRTGEKVFLECVQDMDHENMFWYRQDPGLGLRLIYFSYDVKMKEKGDIPEGYSVSREKKERFSLILESASTNQTSMYLCASRPQANTGELFFGEGSRLTVL.

This chain connects TRBV19 to TRBJ1-2, with a possible D match to TRBD1 (6 bases). CDR1 is LNHDA and CDR2 is SQIVND in the germline V gene (reference sequence). This CDR3 comprises 11 residues. Trimming pared 10 bases from V and 4 bases from J, leaving 10 bases between. The CDR3 region is CAIGGSYGYTF. The DNA for the CDR3 is TGTGCCATTGGGGGCAGCTATGGCTACACCTTC.

CDR3 DNA: TGTGCCAGCAGCCCTCGGGGGGCTAATGAAAAACTGTTTTTT. Amino acids: CASSPRGANEKLFF. The rearrangement joins TRBV7-9 to TRBJ1-4, with D maybe TRBD1 (5 bases). The V and J ends lost 5 bases and 3 bases respectively, with 10 bases between them. The CDR3 covers 14 residues. CDR1 SEHNR and CDR2 FQNEAQ come from the germline V gene (reference sequence).

The chain employs TRBV3-1 (or the pseudogene TRBV3-2) and TRBJ2-1, with 8 bases lining up with TRBD2. Germline values: CDR1 LGHDT, CDR2 YNNKEL (reference sequence). V trimming: 6 bases; J trimming: 6 bases; junction bases outside the gene matches: 7. The CDR3 is made up of 14 amino acids. The CDR3 loop is CASRHGSGGNEQFF. CDR3 nucleotide sequence: TGTGCCAGCAGACATGGAAGCGGGGGCAATGAGCAGTTCTTC.

This chain links TRBV28 with TRBJ2-7; 13 positions match TRBD2. Germline CDR1 and CDR2: MDHEN and SYDVKM. The CDR3 consists of 15 residues. Trimming removed 7 bases from V and 7 bases from J; junction bases left unmatched: 10. The CDR3 loop reads CASNTLAGGPQEQYF. The CDR3 nucleotides are TGTGCCAGCAACACACTAGCGGGAGGGCCGCAGGAGCAGTACTTC.

The J gene is TRBJ1-5, the V gene TRBV27; D is possibly TRBD1 (5 bases). V lost 8 bases to trimming and J lost 1 base, with 12 bases between them. Germline values: CDR1 MNHEY, CDR2 SMNVEV (reference sequence). The CDR3 is 14 residues long. CDR3 bases: TGTGCCAGCCGGGACTCGGGGAGCAATCAGCCCCAGCATTTT. Its translation: CASRDSGSNQPQHF.

The rearrangement joins TRBV29-1 to TRBJ1-3, with D possibly being TRBD1 (6 bases). With 6 bases removed from V and 0 bases from J, the gap between germline ends came to 9 bases. CDR3 length: 13 residues. Germline lookup yields CDR1 SQVTM and CDR2 ANQGSEA. This CDR3 is CSVEQGSGNTIYF. CDR3 bases: TGCAGCGTCGAACAGGGCTCTGGAAACACCATATATTTT. The full variable domain, its missing parts supplied by reference TRBV29-1 and TRBJ1-3, is SAVISQKPSRDICQRGTSLTIQCQVDSQVTMMFWYRQQPGQSLTLIATANQGSEATYESGFVIDKFPISRPNLTFSTLTVSNMSPEDSSIYLCSVEQGSGNTIYFGEGSWLTVV.